This entry is about one T cell receptor (beta chain). Profiled with immunoSEQ multiplex PCR; TCRdb holds only in-frame clones, not every one. The sample has 700,000 or so clones; 75% to 90% are singletons. These data come from a study of shared T cell receptors in the human thymus. From germline, CDR1 is LGHNA and CDR2 YSLEER. CDR3 length equals 21 residues. V shed 1 base and J shed 2 bases, with 29 bases lying between them. The same sample was also studied in work on human thymus T cells. That publication notes: Thymic material originated from resections removed in the course of corrective heart surgery. Repertoires from thymus and blood appeared to show biased V and J gene usage.

The gene calls are TRBV4-3 and TRBJ2-5; the D gene is possibly TRBD2 (6 bases). Sequencing was performed on thymocytes. This clonotype was obtained from a girl under two years old with a congenital heart defect. The CDR3 spells CASSQVISIKLLGSKQETQYF. Here the CDR3 DNA reads TGCGCCAGCAGCCAAGTGATCTCCATTAAATTGCTCGGGAGCAAACAAGAGACCCAGTACTTC.